This T cell receptor beta chain was sequenced during a study of blood T cells in healthy people across ages. This clonotype appeared a few times. Sample-barcoded 5' priming and a J-beta primer mix drove a second PCR of 7 to 11 cycles. MiXCR was run by TCRdb on the 5' RACE reads, yielding one entry per CDR3 protein. This table has over 450,000 distinct CDR3 sequences, around 24% appearing once. The CDR3 extends over 16 amino acids. CDR1 and CDR2 (germline): SEHNR, FQNEAQ (reference sequence). The same sample was also used in a study of T cells of mothers and their children.

This TCR was recovered from a boy aged 5-17 years in good health. The chain couples TRBV7-9 to TRBJ2-5, with 7 bases that match TRBD1. The J call may be in error: the DNA end matches TRBJ2-1 better. Source material: blood. The chain's CDR3 is CASSVIPHRGPNEQFF. The CDR3 nucleotides read TGTGCCAGCAGCGTGATCCCCCACAGGGGCCCTAATGAGCAGTTCTTC.